This T cell receptor beta chain originates from a study of blood T cell repertoires in COVID-19. Study-level information: The study drew acute and convalescent COVID-19 samples from the United States, Italy and Spain.

The CDR3 runs 14 residues. V gave up 4 bases and J gave up 5 bases; unmatched junction bases: 3. Germline V gives CDR1 MGHRA, CDR2 YSYEKL. The table came from immunoSEQ multiplex PCR; TCRdb's copy has only in-frame clones and leaves some out. Of some 45,000 clones listed, more than 75% are singletons. The sequencing sample was made of peripheral blood. The TCR originated in a man between 65 and 85 years old with acute or convalescent COVID-19. This chain joins TRBV4-1 and TRBJ1-5; 9 nucleotides match TRBD1. The chain's CDR3 is CASSPTGGDQPQHF. In nucleotides, the CDR3 is TGCGCCAGCAGCCCGACAGGGGGAGATCAGCCCCAGCATTTT.